In its sample, the clone carrying this T cell receptor beta chain was seen a few times. Its antigen is unknown. The junction had 10 bases not matched to a gene; V was cut back by 5 bases and J by 5 bases. This CDR3 is 14 amino acids long. Germline CDR1 reads DFQATT; CDR2 reads SNEGSKA (reference sequence). In making TCR cDNA, 5'RACE template switching added a universal primer site and UMIs to it. TCRdb reprocessed the 5' RACE reads via MiXCR and lists one record per CDR3 protein. The table shows approximately 510,000 distinct CDR3 sequences, with roughly 22% occurring only once. The data are from a study of T cells after yellow fever vaccination. As for the study in general: Any fraction with a low cell number was prepared using SMART-Seq v4 Ultra Low Input. Study observations and caveats: Abundant bulk-population clonotypes could contaminate the FACS-sorted repertoires.

This receptor was identified in a man aged 18-30 years who received the YFV17D yellow fever vaccine. V gene TRBV20-1 combines with J gene TRBJ2-5; TRBD2 agrees at 8 bases. The sequencing used PBMCs, collected approximately 22 days after the first yellow fever vaccination. The CDR3 sequence: CSAGRGGRMETQYF. In nucleotides, the CDR3 is TGCAGTGCTGGACGGGGGGGCCGGATGGAGACCCAGTACTTC.